This TCR beta chain was sequenced during a study of identical twins. General study findings and limits: Invariant T cells like MAIT and iNKT could partly confound the zero-insertion analyses. Shared out-of-frame alpha sequences (those common to twins) showed excess low generation probability.

The germline CDR1 and CDR2 sequences are LNHNV and YYDKDF (reference sequence). The CDR3 loop spans 18 amino acids. J was trimmed by 6 bases and V by 0 bases; bases with no gene match: 11. From the 5' RACE reads, TCRdb called clonotypes with MiXCR, one entry per CDR3 protein. The sample has around 280,000 distinct CDR3 sequences, approximately 8.5% seen once; the top ten hold over 2%. Only a few counts were recorded for this clonotype. Its antigen is as yet unknown. The data were also submitted as part of a second study, on yellow fever vaccine responses in identical twins.

The source of this sequence is a woman in her late teens or twenties in good health. Sequenced input: memory (CD45RO+) T cells sorted from blood. The chain is built from TRBV15 and TRBJ2-1, with 10 bases that match TRBD2. The CDR3 nucleotides read TGTGCCACCAGCAGAGATCTGCCCCTAGCGGGAGCGGTCAATGAGCAGTTCTTC. Its protein is CATSRDLPLAGAVNEQFF.